The sequence of this TCR beta chain was determined in a study of T cell responses to AZD1222 COVID-19 vaccine. Study-level findings and limits: The study reported that nearly half of spike-specific TCRs target unmutated variant regions.

The CDR3 totals 17 residues. Deletions cut 2 bases from V and 0 bases from J, with 17 bases between. Germline lookup yields CDR1 GTSNPN and CDR2 SVGIG (reference sequence). The table came from immunoSEQ multiplex PCR; TCRdb's copy has only in-frame clones and leaves some out. The sample contains 120,000 or so clones, around 94% of which appear only once. The count of this clone is one. Its target is unknown. This receptor was identified in an adult in good health. Material: peripheral blood, obtained on day 0 of AZD1222 vaccination. This rearrangement joins TRBV30 to TRBJ1-5; D is uncertain. The CDR3 is CAWSRARQTPSNQPQHF. For the CDR3, the DNA is TGTGCCTGGAGTCGGGCACGGCAGACCCCTAGCAATCAGCCCCAGCATTTT.